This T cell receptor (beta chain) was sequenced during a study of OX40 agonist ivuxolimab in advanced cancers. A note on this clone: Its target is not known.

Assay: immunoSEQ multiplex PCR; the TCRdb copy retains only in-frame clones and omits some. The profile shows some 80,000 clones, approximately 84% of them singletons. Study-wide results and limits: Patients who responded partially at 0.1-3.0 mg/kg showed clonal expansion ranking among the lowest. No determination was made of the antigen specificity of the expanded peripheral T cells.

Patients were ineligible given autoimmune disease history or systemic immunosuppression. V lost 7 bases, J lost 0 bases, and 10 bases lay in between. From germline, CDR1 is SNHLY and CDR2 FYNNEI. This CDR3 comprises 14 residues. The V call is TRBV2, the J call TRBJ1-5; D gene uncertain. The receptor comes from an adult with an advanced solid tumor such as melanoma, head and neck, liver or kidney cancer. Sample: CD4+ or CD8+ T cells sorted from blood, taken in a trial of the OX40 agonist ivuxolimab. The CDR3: CASKVSNSNQPQHF. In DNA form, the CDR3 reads TGTGCCAGCAAGGTTTCCAATAGCAATCAGCCCCAGCATTTT.